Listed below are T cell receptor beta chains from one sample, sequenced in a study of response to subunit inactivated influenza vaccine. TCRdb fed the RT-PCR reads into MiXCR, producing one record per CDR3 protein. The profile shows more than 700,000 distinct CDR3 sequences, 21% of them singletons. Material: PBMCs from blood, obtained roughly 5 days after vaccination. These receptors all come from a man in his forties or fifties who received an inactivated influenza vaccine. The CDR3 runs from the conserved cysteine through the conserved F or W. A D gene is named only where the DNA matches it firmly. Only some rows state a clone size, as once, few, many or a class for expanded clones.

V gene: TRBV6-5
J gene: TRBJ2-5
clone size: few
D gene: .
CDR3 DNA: TGTGCCACCTTTTTGGTAGAGACCCAGTACTTC
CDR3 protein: CATFLVETQYF

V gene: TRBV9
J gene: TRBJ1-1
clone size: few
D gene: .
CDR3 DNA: TGTGCCAGCAGTGACTTACTGGGGGAAGCTTTCTTT
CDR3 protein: CASSDLLGEAFF

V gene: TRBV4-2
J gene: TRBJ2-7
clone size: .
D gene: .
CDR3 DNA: TGTGCCAGCAGCCAAGAAGGCGGGAAATCCTACGAGCAGTACTTC
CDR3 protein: CASSQEGGKSYEQYF

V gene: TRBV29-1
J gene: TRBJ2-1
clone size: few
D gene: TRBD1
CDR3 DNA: TGCAGCGCAGGACAGGGGAGTCGTGTGAATGAGCAGTTCTTC
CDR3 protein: CSAGQGSRVNEQFF

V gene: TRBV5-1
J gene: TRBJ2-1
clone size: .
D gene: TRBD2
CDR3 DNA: TGCGCCAGCAGCACGGGACTAGCGGGAAGCTCCTACAATGAGCAGTTCTTC
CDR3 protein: CASSTGLAGSSYNEQFF

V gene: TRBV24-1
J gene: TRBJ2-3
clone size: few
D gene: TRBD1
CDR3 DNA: TGTGCCACCAGTGATGGGACCGGGACAGGGTTTACAGATACGCAGTATTTT
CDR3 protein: CATSDGTGTGFTDTQYF

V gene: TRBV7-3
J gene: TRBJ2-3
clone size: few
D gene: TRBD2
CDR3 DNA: TGTGCCAGCAGCTTAAGGAGCGGGAGGACAGATACGCAGTATTTT
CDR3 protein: CASSLRSGRTDTQYF

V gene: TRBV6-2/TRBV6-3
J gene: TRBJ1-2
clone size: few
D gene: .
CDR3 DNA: TGTGCCAGCAGTGACCTCATAGCTAACTATGGCTACACCTTC
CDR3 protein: CASSDLIANYGYTF

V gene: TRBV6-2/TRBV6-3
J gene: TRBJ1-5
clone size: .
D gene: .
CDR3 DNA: TGTGCCAGCAACGACCCGAGAGCGGCTAATCAGCCCCAGCATTTT
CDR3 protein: CASNDPRAANQPQHF

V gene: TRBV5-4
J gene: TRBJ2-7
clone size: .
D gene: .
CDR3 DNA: TGTGCCAGCAGCTTGATGGCTAGTGGTGACGACGAGCAGTACTTC
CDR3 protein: CASSLMASGDDEQYF

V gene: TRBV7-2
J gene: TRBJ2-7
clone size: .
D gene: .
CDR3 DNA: TGTGCCAGCAGTCGCGAGATTGGCGAGCAGTACTTC
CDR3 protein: CASSREIGEQYF

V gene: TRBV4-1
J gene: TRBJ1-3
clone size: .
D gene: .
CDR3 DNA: TGCGCCAGCAGCCAAGATGGGGGGACCGGGAGGAACACCATATATTTT
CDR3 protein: CASSQDGGTGRNTIYF

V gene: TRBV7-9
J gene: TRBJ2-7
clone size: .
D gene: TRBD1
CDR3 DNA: TGTGCCAGCAGCTTTCCTCGGGACAGGGGAGACGAGCAGTACTTC
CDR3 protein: CASSFPRDRGDEQYF

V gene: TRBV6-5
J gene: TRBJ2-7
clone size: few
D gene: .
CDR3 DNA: TGTGCCAGCAGTTACTCGATCCGCTACGAGCAGTACTTC
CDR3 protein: CASSYSIRYEQYF

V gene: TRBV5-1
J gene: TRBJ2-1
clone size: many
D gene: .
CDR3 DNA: TGCGCCAGCAGCTTGGATAGTGAGGGGGTTGAGCAGTTCTTC
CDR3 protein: CASSLDSEGVEQFF

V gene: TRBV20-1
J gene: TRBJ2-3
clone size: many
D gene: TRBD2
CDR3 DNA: TGCAGTGCTGGGACTAGCGGGACCGGTTTTCTTCTAGATACGCAGTATTTT
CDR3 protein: CSAGTSGTGFLLDTQYF

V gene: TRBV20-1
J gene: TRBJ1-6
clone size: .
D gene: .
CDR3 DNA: TGCAGTGCTCCCCCGGGCGGCTCCTATAATTCACCCCTCCACTTT
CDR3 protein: CSAPPGGSYNSPLHF

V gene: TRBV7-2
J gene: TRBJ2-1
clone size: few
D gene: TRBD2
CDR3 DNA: TGTGCCAGCAGCCTAGCGGGCCGCTCCTACAATGAGCAGTTCTTC
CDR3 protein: CASSLAGRSYNEQFF

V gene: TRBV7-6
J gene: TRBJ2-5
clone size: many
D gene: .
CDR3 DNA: TGTGCCAGCAGCTTATTGGGAACCGGAGGGGAGACCCAGTACTTC
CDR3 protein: CASSLLGTGGETQYF

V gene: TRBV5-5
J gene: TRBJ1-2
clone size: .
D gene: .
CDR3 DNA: TGTGCCAGCAGCGCACAGAAGGGGCCAGGAGGCTACACCTTC
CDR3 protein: CASSAQKGPGGYTF

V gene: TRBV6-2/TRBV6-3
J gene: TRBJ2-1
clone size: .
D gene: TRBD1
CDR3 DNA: TGTGCCAGCAGGGGACAGGGCATTTACAATGAGCAGTTCTTC
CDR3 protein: CASRGQGIYNEQFF

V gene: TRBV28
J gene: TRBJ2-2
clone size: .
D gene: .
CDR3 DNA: TGTGCCAGCAGATGGAGTGGGGACACCGGGGAGCTGTTTTTT
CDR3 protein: CASRWSGDTGELFF

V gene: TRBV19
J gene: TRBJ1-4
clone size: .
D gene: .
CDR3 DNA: TGTGCCAGTAGTACGTGGACACCTACCGAAAAACTGTTTTTT
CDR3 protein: CASSTWTPTEKLFF

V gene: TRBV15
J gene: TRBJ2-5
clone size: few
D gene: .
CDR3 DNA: TGTGCCACCAGCAGAGATCTGTTGATCCAAGAGACCCAGTACTTC
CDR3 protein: CATSRDLLIQETQYF

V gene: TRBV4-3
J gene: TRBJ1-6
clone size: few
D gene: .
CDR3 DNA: TGCGCCAGCAGCCAAGAGGCCAGATACTATAATTCACCCCTCCACTTT
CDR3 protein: CASSQEARYYNSPLHF

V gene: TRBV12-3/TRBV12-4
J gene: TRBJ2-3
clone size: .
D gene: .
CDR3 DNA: TGTGCCAGCAGTTTAAGGATAGGCAGGGACGCAGATACGCAGTATTTT
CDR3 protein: CASSLRIGRDADTQYF

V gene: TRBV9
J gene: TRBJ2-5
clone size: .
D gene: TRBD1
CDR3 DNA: TGTGCCAGCAGCGTAGGACAGCAGGGGGTTCAAGAGACCCAGTACTTC
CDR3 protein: CASSVGQQGVQETQYF

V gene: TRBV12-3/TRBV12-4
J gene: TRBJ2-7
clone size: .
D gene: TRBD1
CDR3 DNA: TGTGCCAGCAGTCTTAAGGGGGCGAGGAACGAGCAGTACTTC
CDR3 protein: CASSLKGARNEQYF

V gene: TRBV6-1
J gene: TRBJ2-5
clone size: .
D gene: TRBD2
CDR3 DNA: TGTGCCAGCAGTGAATGGGGGGGGTGGGAGACCCAGTACTTC
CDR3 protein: CASSEWGGWETQYF